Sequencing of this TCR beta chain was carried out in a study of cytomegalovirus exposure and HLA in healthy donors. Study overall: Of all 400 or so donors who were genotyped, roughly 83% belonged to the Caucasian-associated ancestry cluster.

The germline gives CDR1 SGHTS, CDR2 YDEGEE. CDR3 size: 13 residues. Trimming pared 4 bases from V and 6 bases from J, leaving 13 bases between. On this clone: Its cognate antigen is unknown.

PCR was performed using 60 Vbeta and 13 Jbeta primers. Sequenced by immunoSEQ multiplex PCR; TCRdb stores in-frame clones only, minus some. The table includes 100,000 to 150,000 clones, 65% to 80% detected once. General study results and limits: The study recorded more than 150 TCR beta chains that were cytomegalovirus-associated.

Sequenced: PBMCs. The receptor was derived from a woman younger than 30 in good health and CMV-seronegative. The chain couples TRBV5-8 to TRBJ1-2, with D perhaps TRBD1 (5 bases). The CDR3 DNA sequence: TGTGCCAGCAGCCCCGACAGTGAGGATGGCTACACCTTC. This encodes CASSPDSEDGYTF.